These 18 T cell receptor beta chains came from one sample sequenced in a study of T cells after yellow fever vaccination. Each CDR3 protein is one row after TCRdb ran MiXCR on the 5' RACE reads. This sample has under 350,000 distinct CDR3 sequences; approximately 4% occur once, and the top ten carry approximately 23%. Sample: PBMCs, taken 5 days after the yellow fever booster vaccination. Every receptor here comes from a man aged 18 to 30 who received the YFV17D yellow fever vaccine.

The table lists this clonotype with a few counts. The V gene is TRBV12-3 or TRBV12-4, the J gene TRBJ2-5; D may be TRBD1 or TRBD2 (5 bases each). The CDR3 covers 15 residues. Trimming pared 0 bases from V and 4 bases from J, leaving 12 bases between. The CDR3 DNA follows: TGTGCCAGCAGTTTAGCAACGGGACGGTCAGAGACCCAGTACTTC. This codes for CASSLATGRSETQYF.

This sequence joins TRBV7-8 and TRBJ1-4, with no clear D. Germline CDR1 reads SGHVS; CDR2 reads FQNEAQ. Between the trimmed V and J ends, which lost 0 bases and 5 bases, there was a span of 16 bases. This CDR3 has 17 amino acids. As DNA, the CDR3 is TGTGCCAGCAGCTTAGCGCCAATAGGCAGCAGGAATGAAAAACTGTTTTTT. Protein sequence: CASSLAPIGSRNEKLFF.

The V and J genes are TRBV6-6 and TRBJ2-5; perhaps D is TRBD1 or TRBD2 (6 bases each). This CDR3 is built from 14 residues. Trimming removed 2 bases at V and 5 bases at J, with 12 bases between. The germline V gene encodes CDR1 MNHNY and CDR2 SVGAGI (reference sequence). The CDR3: CASSYDGGRETQYF. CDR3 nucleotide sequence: TGTGCCAGCAGTTACGACGGGGGCCGGGAGACCCAGTACTTC.

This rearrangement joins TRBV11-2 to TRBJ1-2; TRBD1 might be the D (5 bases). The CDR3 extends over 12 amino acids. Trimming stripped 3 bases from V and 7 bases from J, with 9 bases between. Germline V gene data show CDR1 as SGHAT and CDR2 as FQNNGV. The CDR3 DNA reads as TGTGCCAGCAGCTTCTGGGGGATTGGCTACACCTTC. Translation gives CASSFWGIGYTF.

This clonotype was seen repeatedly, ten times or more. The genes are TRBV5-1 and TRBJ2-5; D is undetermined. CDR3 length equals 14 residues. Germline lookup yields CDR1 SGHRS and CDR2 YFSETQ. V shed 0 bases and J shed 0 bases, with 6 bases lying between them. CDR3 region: CASSLVPDQETQYF. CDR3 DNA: TGCGCCAGCAGCTTGGTACCGGACCAAGAGACCCAGTACTTC.

CDR3: CASSFTGTGEFF. CDR3 coding DNA: TGCGCCAGCAGCTTTACCGGGACAGGGGAGTTCTTC. The V gene is TRBV5-1, the J gene TRBJ2-1; 10 nucleotides line up with TRBD1. Germline values: CDR1 SGHRS, CDR2 YFSETQ. The CDR3 consists of 12 residues. The V and J ends lost 2 bases and 14 bases, in that order; junction bases with no gene match: 4.

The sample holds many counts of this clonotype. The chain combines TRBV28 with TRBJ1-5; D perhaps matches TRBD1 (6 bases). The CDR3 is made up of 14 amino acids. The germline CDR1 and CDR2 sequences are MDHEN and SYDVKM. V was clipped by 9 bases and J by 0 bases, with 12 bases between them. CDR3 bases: TGTGCCAGTAGGACAGTTTATAGCAATCAGCCCCAGCATTTT. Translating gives CASRTVYSNQPQHF.

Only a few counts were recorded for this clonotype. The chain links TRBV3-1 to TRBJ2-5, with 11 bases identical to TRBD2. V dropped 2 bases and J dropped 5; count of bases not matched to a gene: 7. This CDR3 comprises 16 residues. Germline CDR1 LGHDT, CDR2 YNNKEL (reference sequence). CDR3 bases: TGTGCCAGCAGCCAACGTAGCGGGGGGGCCGGGGAGACCCAGTACTTC. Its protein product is CASSQRSGGAGETQYF.

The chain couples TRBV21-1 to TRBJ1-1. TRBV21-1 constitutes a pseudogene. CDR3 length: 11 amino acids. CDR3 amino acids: CASPGSTEAFF. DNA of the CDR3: TGTGCCAGCCCAGGCAGCACTGAAGCTTTCTTT.

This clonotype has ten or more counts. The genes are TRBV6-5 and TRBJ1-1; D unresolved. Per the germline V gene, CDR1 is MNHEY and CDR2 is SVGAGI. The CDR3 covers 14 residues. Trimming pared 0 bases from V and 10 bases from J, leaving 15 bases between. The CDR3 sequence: CASSYSSARILAFF. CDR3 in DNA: TGTGCCAGCAGTTACTCGTCGGCGCGAATATTAGCTTTCTTT.

For the CDR3, the DNA is TGCGCCAGCAGCCAAGATTTCGGAGGGAAAAGTTACGAGCAGTACTTC. Its protein product is CASSQDFGGKSYEQYF. The chain joins TRBV4-3 to TRBJ2-7; maybe TRBD2 (6 bases). The V and J ends lost 0 bases and 4 bases respectively, with 16 bases between them. CDR1 and CDR2 (germline): LGHNA, YSLEER. The CDR3 has 16 amino acids.

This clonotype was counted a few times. CDR3 amino acids: CASSEPRLPRRNQPQHF. The CDR3 DNA reads as TGTGCCAGCAGTGAACCGCGCCTACCCCGGCGCAATCAGCCCCAGCATTTT. The V call is TRBV2, the J call TRBJ1-5, with D unresolved. The CDR3 is made up of 17 amino acids. The V end lost 2 bases, the J end lost 2 bases, and 16 bases lay between the germline ends. In germline, CDR1 is SNHLY, CDR2 FYNNEI.

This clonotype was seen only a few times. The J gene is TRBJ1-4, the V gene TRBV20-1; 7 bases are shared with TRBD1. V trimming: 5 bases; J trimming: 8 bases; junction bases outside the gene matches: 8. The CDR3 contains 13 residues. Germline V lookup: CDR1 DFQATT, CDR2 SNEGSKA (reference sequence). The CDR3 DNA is TGCAGTGCTCCCGACAGGGAGGAGGAAAAACTGTTTTTT. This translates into CSAPDREEEKLFF.

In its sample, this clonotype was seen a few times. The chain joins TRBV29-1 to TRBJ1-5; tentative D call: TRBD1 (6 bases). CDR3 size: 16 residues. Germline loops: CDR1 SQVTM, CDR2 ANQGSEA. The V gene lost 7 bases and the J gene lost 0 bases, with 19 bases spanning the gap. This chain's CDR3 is CSAATGASNSNQPQHF. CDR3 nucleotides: TGCAGCGCCGCGACGGGGGCATCGAATAGCAATCAGCCCCAGCATTTT.

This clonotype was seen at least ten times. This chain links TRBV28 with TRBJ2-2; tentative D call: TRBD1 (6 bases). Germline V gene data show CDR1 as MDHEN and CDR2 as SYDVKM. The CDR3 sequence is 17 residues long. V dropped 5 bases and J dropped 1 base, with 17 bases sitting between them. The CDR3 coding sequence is TGTGCCAGCAGTCCCTCGGCAGGGGCCGTGAACACCGGGGAGCTGTTTTTT. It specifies CASSPSAGAVNTGELFF.

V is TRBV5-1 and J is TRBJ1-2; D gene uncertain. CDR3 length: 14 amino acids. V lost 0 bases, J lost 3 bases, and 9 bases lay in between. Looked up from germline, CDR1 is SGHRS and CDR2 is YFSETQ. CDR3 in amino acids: CASSLVGSHYGYTF. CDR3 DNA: TGCGCCAGCAGCTTGGTTGGCAGCCACTATGGCTACACCTTC.

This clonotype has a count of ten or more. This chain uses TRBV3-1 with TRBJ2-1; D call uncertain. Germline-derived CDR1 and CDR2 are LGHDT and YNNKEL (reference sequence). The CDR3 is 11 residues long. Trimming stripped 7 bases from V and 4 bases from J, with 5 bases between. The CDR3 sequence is CASTNYNEQFF. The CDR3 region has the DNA TGTGCCAGCACGAATTACAATGAGCAGTTCTTC.

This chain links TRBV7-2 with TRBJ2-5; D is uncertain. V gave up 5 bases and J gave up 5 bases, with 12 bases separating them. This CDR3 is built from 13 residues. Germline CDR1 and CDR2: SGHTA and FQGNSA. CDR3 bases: TGTGCCAGCAGCCAAAGGACGTCGGAGACCCAGTACTTC. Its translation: CASSQRTSETQYF. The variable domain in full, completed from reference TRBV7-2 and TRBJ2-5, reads GAGVSQSPSNKVTEKGKDVELRCDPISGHTALYWYRQSLGQGLEFLIYFQGNSAPDKSGLPSDRFSAERTGGSVSTLTIQRTQQEDSAVYLCASSQRTSETQYFGPGTRLLVL.